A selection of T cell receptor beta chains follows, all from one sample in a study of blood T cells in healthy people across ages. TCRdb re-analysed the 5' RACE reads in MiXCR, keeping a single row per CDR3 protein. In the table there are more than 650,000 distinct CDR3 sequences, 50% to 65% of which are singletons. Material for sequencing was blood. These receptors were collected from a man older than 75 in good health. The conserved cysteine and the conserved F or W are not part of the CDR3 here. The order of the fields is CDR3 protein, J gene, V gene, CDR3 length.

CDR3aa: SARWMAAETQY; j_gene: TRBJ2-5; v_gene: TRBV20-1; len: 11
CDR3aa: SVEPVRNEKLF; j_gene: TRBJ1-4; v_gene: TRBV29-1; len: 11
CDR3aa: SAPLAGLRSSYNEQY; j_gene: TRBJ2-7; v_gene: TRBV20-1; len: 15
CDR3aa: SAVRQSPNTEAF; j_gene: TRBJ1-1; v_gene: TRBV20-1; len: 12
CDR3aa: SASAIGGSLNSPLH; j_gene: TRBJ1-6; v_gene: TRBV20-1; len: 14
CDR3aa: ASSEGTRSTGELF; j_gene: TRBJ2-2; v_gene: TRBV10-1; len: 13
CDR3aa: AISATGGLETQY; j_gene: TRBJ2-5; v_gene: TRBV10-3; len: 12
CDR3aa: ASSSGGGATETQY; j_gene: TRBJ2-5; v_gene: TRBV7-2; len: 13
CDR3aa: ASSTTGDTQY; j_gene: TRBJ2-3; v_gene: TRBV5-1; len: 10
CDR3aa: ASGVLPYEQY; j_gene: TRBJ2-7; v_gene: TRBV2; len: 10
CDR3aa: ASSFRTLEQF; j_gene: TRBJ2-1; v_gene: TRBV12-3/TRBV12-4; len: 10
CDR3aa: ASSPPGLGQETQY; j_gene: -; v_gene: TRBV6-5; len: 13
CDR3aa: ASSRDTGGLF; j_gene: TRBJ1-4; v_gene: TRBV3-1; len: 10
CDR3aa: AISEGVAGTSTDTQY; j_gene: TRBJ2-3; v_gene: TRBV10-3; len: 15
CDR3aa: ASSHRQDNEQF; j_gene: TRBJ2-1; v_gene: TRBV9; len: 11